Following are 15 T cell receptor beta chains from one sample sequenced in a study of brain T cells in children with intractable seizures. Clones were read by immunoSEQ multiplex PCR, and TCRdb kept only the in-frame ones, dropping some. This table holds about 76,000 clones, just over 90% found once. This material consisted of peripheral blood, taken at surgery. These receptors were taken from a boy in the first two years of life with tuberous sclerosis and intractable seizures.

The chain employs TRBV7-9 and TRBJ1-1; D is possibly TRBD1 (5 bases). The V gene lost 7 bases and the J gene lost 7 bases, with 16 bases spanning the gap. The germline V gene encodes CDR1 SEHNR and CDR2 FQNEAQ (reference sequence). The CDR3 is 13 residues long. The CDR3 sequence is CASTSSGLIEAFF. The CDR3 region has the DNA TGTGCCAGCACCTCCTCGGGGCTCATTGAAGCTTTCTTT.

J is TRBJ2-1 and V is TRBV7-9; possible D gene TRBD1, 5 bases. CDR1 is SEHNR and CDR2 is FQNEAQ in the germline V gene (reference sequence). The V and J ends lost 1 base and 8 bases respectively, with 18 bases between them. There are 16 residues in the CDR3. The CDR3 loop reads CASSLEGKTMTDEQFF. The CDR3 bases are TGTGCCAGCAGCTTAGAGGGGAAAACAATGACCGATGAGCAGTTCTTC. The variable domain in full, completed from reference TRBV7-9 and TRBJ2-1, reads DTGVSQNPRHKITKRGQNVTFRCDPISEHNRLYWYRQTLGQGPEFLTYFQNEAQLEKSRLLSDRFSAERPKGSFSTLEIQRTEQGDSAMYLCASSLEGKTMTDEQFFGPGTRLTVL.

The chain couples TRBV6-5 to TRBJ1-2; the D is unclear. Germline V gives CDR1 MNHEY, CDR2 SVGAGI. V lost 3 bases and J 8 bases, leaving 13 bases between the germline ends. The CDR3 is 13 amino acids. As DNA, the CDR3 is TGTGCCAGCAGTTATAAAAGGCTCGGGGGCTACACCTTC. Its translation is CASSYKRLGGYTF.

V gene TRBV15 combines with J gene TRBJ2-3; TRBD1 or TRBD2 may be the D gene (5 bases each). The CDR3 is made up of 16 amino acids. The germline V gene encodes CDR1 LNHNV and CDR2 YYDKDF (reference sequence). The ends were cut back, 8 bases at V and 2 bases at J, with 20 bases in the middle. The CDR3 protein is CATHEGYAEYTDTQYF. The CDR3 DNA is TGTGCCACCCACGAGGGGTACGCCGAATACACAGATACGCAGTATTTT.

The chain combines TRBV3-1 (or the pseudogene TRBV3-2) with TRBJ1-1; D gene ambiguous. CDR3 length equals 12 residues. The V end lost 0 bases, the J end lost 6 bases, and 5 bases lay between the germline ends. CDR1 LGHDT and CDR2 YNNKEL come from the germline V gene (reference sequence). The CDR3 DNA follows: TGTGCCAGCAGCCAAGAGAGCTCTGAAGCTTTCTTT. Translation gives CASSQESSEAFF.

CDR3 nucleotide sequence: TGTGCCTGGAGTGGGACAGGCTATGGCTACACCTTC. This codes for CAWSGTGYGYTF. The rearrangement joins TRBV30 to TRBJ1-2, with TRBD1 matching over 7 bases. This CDR3 contains 12 residues. J lost 4 bases, V lost 1 base, and 0 bases had no gene match. CDR1 and CDR2 from the germline V gene are GTSNPN and SVGIG (reference sequence).

The genes are TRBV29-1 and TRBJ1-6, with D possibly matching TRBD1 (5 bases). Germline assignment: CDR1 SQVTM and CDR2 ANQGSEA. The CDR3 covers 16 residues. V was clipped by 7 bases and J by 3 bases, with 19 bases between them. The CDR3 loop reads CSGPFTRDYYNSPLHF. The DNA of the CDR3 is TGCAGCGGTCCCTTTACACGGGACTACTATAATTCACCCCTCCACTTT.

This chain connects TRBV11-2 to TRBJ2-3; 13 bases agree with TRBD2. Looked up from germline, CDR1 is SGHAT and CDR2 is FQNNGV. V lost 5 bases to trimming and J lost 4 bases; unmatched junction nucleotides: 6. There are 16 residues in the CDR3. The CDR3 DNA follows: TGTGCCAGCAGCCAACTAGCGGGAGGGCGAGCAGATACGCAGTATTTT. Its translation is CASSQLAGGRADTQYF.

J is TRBJ2-4 and V is TRBV6-2 or TRBV6-3; D may be TRBD1 or TRBD2 (5 bases each). The CDR3 sequence is 18 residues long. Germline CDR1 and CDR2: MNHEY and SVGEGT. The germline V and J ends were trimmed by 2 bases and 1 base, with 18 bases remaining between them. CDR3 sequence: CASSYGTRPPLAKNIQYF. Written as DNA, the CDR3 is TGTGCCAGCAGTTACGGGACCCGGCCCCCTCTCGCCAAAAACATTCAGTACTTC.

The rearrangement uses TRBV10-1 and TRBJ1-5, with 9 nucleotides matching TRBD1. Per the germline V gene, CDR1 is WNHNN and CDR2 is SYGVQD (reference sequence). J lost 6 bases, V lost 11 bases, and 14 bases had no gene match. CDR3 length: 15 amino acids. The CDR3 protein is CAGPDRDRVAQPQHF. CDR3 coding DNA: TGCGCCGGACCAGACCGGGACAGGGTCGCTCAGCCCCAGCATTTT.

The chain carries TRBV4-1 and TRBJ2-5; no firm D call. Trimming pared 2 bases from V and 5 bases from J, leaving 15 bases between. Germline loops: CDR1 MGHRA, CDR2 YSYEKL. There are 15 residues in the CDR3. This CDR3 reads CASSQRHVLGETQYF. The CDR3 region has the DNA TGCGCCAGCAGCCAAAGACACGTCCTGGGGGAGACCCAGTACTTC.

The chain joins TRBV30 to TRBJ2-7; TRBD2 agrees at 10 bases. The ends lost 0 bases at V and 4 bases at J; junction bases unmatched: 0. Germline CDR1 and CDR2: GTSNPN and SVGIG (reference sequence). The CDR3 contains 13 residues. CDR3 region: CAWSVTSGYEQYF. DNA of the CDR3: TGTGCCTGGAGTGTGACTAGCGGGTACGAGCAGTACTTC. Looking up the rest from reference TRBV30 and TRBJ2-7 gives the full variable domain: SQTIHQWPATLVQPVGSPLSLECTVEGTSNPNLYWYRQAAGRGLQLLFYSVGIGQISSEVPQNLSASRPQDRQFILSSKKLLLSDSGFYLCAWSVTSGYEQYFGPGTRLTVT.

The rearrangement uses TRBV11-2 and TRBJ2-3; 13 bases are shared with TRBD2. Per germline, CDR1 SGHAT and CDR2 FQNNGV. Unmatched junction bases numbered 15, after V lost 7 bases and J lost 5 bases. The CDR3 contains 18 residues. CDR3 nucleotide sequence: TGTGCCAGCACCCACCACTATGGGCGGACTAGCGGGAGAGATACGCAGTATTTT. Amino acids: CASTHHYGRTSGRDTQYF.

The chain carries TRBV5-4 and TRBJ2-7; 8 nucleotides agree with TRBD1. The junction had 5 bases not matched to a gene; V was cut back by 4 bases and J by 2 bases. The CDR3 extends over 14 amino acids. Germline values: CDR1 SGHNT, CDR2 YYREEE (reference sequence). This CDR3 is CASSGQGIPYEQYF. The CDR3 nucleotides read TGTGCCAGCAGCGGACAGGGTATTCCCTACGAGCAGTACTTC.

Notes on this clone: This same CDR3 is encoded by further DNA sequences in the sample. V is TRBV30 and J is TRBJ1-5; D is uncertain. From germline, CDR1 is GTSNPN and CDR2 SVGIG (reference sequence). V lost 0 bases, J lost 4 bases, and 7 bases lay in between. This CDR3 is 13 amino acids long. DNA of the CDR3: TGTGCCTGGAGTGTAGGCGGAAATCAGCCCCAGCATTTT. Translated: CAWSVGGNQPQHF. Combining the CDR3 with reference TRBV30 and TRBJ1-5 gives the whole variable domain SQTIHQWPATLVQPVGSPLSLECTVEGTSNPNLYWYRQAAGRGLQLLFYSVGIGQISSEVPQNLSASRPQDRQFILSSKKLLLSDSGFYLCAWSVGGNQPQHFGDGTRLSIL.